A selection of T cell receptor beta chains follows, all from one sample in a study of cytomegalovirus exposure and HLA in healthy donors. TCRdb's table, derived via immunoSEQ multiplex PCR, lists solely in-frame clones and lacks some. The data contain 150,000 to 200,000 clones, 87% of them singletons. Sequencing was done on a sample of PBMCs. The receptors stem from a girl under two years old in good health and CMV-seronegative. Both conserved end residues are part of each CDR3.

cdr3_length v_call cdr3_aa
15 TRBV11-1 CASRGRTGGNSPLHF
14 TRBV7-6 CASSLFAGEGEQYF
15 TRBV27 CASSLEGSYNSPLHF
13 TRBV25-1 CASQPADAGRAFF
14 TRBV5-1 CASSLGAGNTEAFF
14 TRBV7-2 CASSVRRAGNEQFF
17 TRBV10-3 CAISSGGVGRTQETQYF
12 TRBV6-1 CASRIQTRGQFF
10 TRBV20-1 CSASQEKLFF
15 TRBV7-9 CASSSRTSGKNEQFF
16 TRBV7-9 CASSLNRGTGTDTQYF
11 TRBV20-1 CSAKRSETQYF
15 TRBV5-6 CASSLVGTAHYGYTF
15 TRBV29-1 CSVGFLAGAYNEQFF
17 TRBV4-1 CASSQVPLAGGTDTQYF
14 TRBV5-1 CASSLDSQGPTIYF
15 TRBV2 CASSEDRVGNEKLFF
17 TRBV7-9 CSSSLALKREAYNEQFF